This entry lists 30 T cell receptor beta chains sequenced from one sample in a study of control samples from healthy donors and cancer patients. Using immunoSEQ multiplex PCR, the repertoire was profiled, and TCRdb retains in-frame clones only, with some absent. The sample includes fewer than 70,000 clones, roughly 94% of them seen just once. The material sequenced was blood. Source of these receptors: a man aged 30 to 45 in good health.

The V call is TRBV19, the J call TRBJ2-1; TRBD1 matches at 10 bases. The V gene's germline CDR1 is LNHDA and CDR2 SQIVND (reference sequence). The trim removed 4 bases at V and 7 bases at J, leaving 7 bases unmatched. The CDR3 has 15 amino acids. This CDR3 reads CASSNDRGLGNEQFF. Written as DNA, the CDR3 is TGTGCCAGTAGTAACGACAGGGGGCTGGGGAATGAGCAGTTCTTC.

This chain joins TRBV7-2 and TRBJ1-2, with D perhaps matching TRBD1 (6 bases). V was trimmed by 7 bases and J by 4 bases, leaving 13 bases between them. The V gene's germline CDR1 is SGHTA and CDR2 FQGNSA. The CDR3 contains 13 residues. The CDR3 bases are TGTGCCAGCAAAAGGGGGAAATTCTATGGCTACACCTTC. As protein: CASKRGKFYGYTF. Full variable domain (missing parts from reference TRBV7-2 and TRBJ1-2): GAGVSQSPSNKVTEKGKDVELRCDPISGHTALYWYRQSLGQGLEFLIYFQGNSAPDKSGLPSDRFSAERTGGSVSTLTIQRTQQEDSAVYLCASKRGKFYGYTFGSGTRLTVV.

The rearrangement links TRBV7-9 to TRBJ1-1; D might be TRBD1 (5 bases). This CDR3 spans 15 amino acids. Germline V gene data show CDR1 as SEHNR and CDR2 as FQNEAQ (reference sequence). Trimming took off 4 bases at V and 4 bases at J, with 16 bases between the two ends. CDR3 in amino acids: CASSSLDSLGTEAFF. The CDR3 DNA reads as TGTGCCAGCAGCTCCCTCGACAGCCTAGGCACTGAAGCTTTCTTT.

V and J are TRBV14 and TRBJ2-7, with D maybe TRBD2 (5 bases). V lost 4 bases, J lost 5 bases, and 15 bases lay in between. Germline V CDR1 and CDR2: SGHDN, FVKESK. This CDR3 spans 14 amino acids. The CDR3 here is CASSPGWSVHEQYF. DNA of the CDR3: TGTGCCAGCAGCCCGGGATGGAGTGTCCACGAGCAGTACTTC.

The gene calls are TRBV11-3 and TRBJ2-2, with 8 bases aligning to TRBD1. The CDR3 is 16 amino acids. Trimming cost V 5 bases and J 5 bases; bases outside gene matches: 10. Per germline, CDR1 SGHNT and CDR2 YENEEA. CDR3 nucleotides: TGTGCCAGCAGCCTATCGACAGGGGTTAGGACCGGGGAGCTGTTTTTT. This gives the protein CASSLSTGVRTGELFF.

In DNA form, the CDR3 reads TGTGCCAGCAGCCACAGGGACAGGGACGGGCAGTACTTC. Translating it yields CASSHRDRDGQYF. The chain is built from TRBV4-2 and TRBJ2-7, with 9 positions matching TRBD1. The length of the CDR3 is 13 residues. From germline, CDR1 is LGHNA and CDR2 YNFKEQ. V shed 3 bases and J 9 bases; nucleotides not matched to a gene: 6.

The genes are TRBV27 and TRBJ2-7, with 8 bases matching TRBD2. In germline, CDR1 is MNHEY, CDR2 SMNVEV (reference sequence). The V and J ends lost 4 bases and 5 bases, in that order; junction bases with no gene match: 13. This CDR3 is 16 amino acids long. The CDR3 is CASSSLRAGVKNEQYF. In nucleotides, the CDR3 is TGTGCCAGCAGTTCCCTTCGAGCGGGAGTTAAGAACGAGCAGTACTTC.

This chain connects TRBV12-5 to TRBJ2-2; D assignment may be TRBD1 or TRBD2 (5 bases each). The V gene lost 4 bases and the J gene lost 6 bases, with 12 bases spanning the gap. CDR1 is LGHNT and CDR2 is FRNRAP in the germline V gene. The CDR3 has 14 amino acids. The CDR3 region has the DNA TGTGCTAGTGGTTCGGGGCTGGGGGCCGGGGAGCTGTTTTTT. Translated: CASGSGLGAGELFF.

The DNA of the CDR3 is TGTGCCAGCAGTCGACAGACTGGAAACACCATATATTTT. Translating it yields CASSRQTGNTIYF. This chain links TRBV28 with TRBJ1-3; D might be TRBD1 (5 bases). Trimming removed 5 bases from V and 2 bases from J, with 7 bases in between. Germline V CDR1 and CDR2: MDHEN, SYDVKM. This CDR3 is 13 amino acids long.

V usage is TRBV5-4 and J usage is TRBJ2-5, with D perhaps matching TRBD2 (6 bases). Germline values: CDR1 SGHNT, CDR2 YYREEE (reference sequence). V gave up 4 bases and J gave up 4 bases, with 17 bases separating them. This CDR3 has 15 amino acids. The CDR3 region has the DNA TGTGCCAGCAGCCCGAGTCCGGGGGAAAGAGAGACCCAGTACTTC. It yields the protein CASSPSPGERETQYF.

This clone has just one count. This chain links TRBV7-6 with TRBJ1-4; D is unresolved. CDR1 and CDR2 (germline): SGHVS, FNYEAQ. This CDR3 comprises 17 residues. V was clipped by 1 base and J by 7 bases, with 19 bases between them. This CDR3 is CASSLGRLGSPSEKLFF. The DNA of the CDR3 is TGTGCCAGCAGCTTAGGACGGTTGGGGTCTCCCAGTGAAAAACTGTTTTTT.

The J gene is TRBJ2-7, the V gene TRBV27, with TRBD1 identical over 9 bases. The V and J ends lost 3 bases and 6 bases, in that order; junction bases with no gene match: 6. The CDR3 consists of 14 residues. Germline lookup yields CDR1 MNHEY and CDR2 SMNVEV (reference sequence). CDR3 amino acids: CASSLGGQGAEQYF. CDR3 DNA: TGTGCCAGCAGTTTGGGGGGACAGGGAGCCGAGCAGTACTTC.

Details on this clone: Other DNA sequences in the sample encode the same CDR3. The chain uses TRBV18 and TRBJ1-5; weak D call: TRBD1 (6 bases). Germline V gene data show CDR1 as KGHSH and CDR2 as LQKENI. CDR3 length: 15 amino acids. V was shortened by 6 bases and J by 1 base, with 13 bases between the two germline ends. CDR3 loop: CASSGGADSNQPQHF. CDR3 nucleotides: TGTGCCAGCTCGGGGGGCGCGGACAGCAATCAGCCCCAGCATTTT.

The chain has TRBV5-6 and TRBJ2-4; 8 nucleotides align to TRBD1. CDR1 SGHDT and CDR2 YYEEEE come from the germline V gene. The CDR3 is 17 residues long. V lost 3 bases to trimming and J lost 0 bases; unmatched junction nucleotides: 8. The CDR3 bases are TGTGCCAGCAGCTATACAGGGGGAAAACTAGCCAAAAACATTCAGTACTTC. Residues: CASSYTGGKLAKNIQYF.

V usage is TRBV6-5 and J usage is TRBJ2-1; D is unclear. Germline V gives CDR1 MNHEY, CDR2 SVGAGI. Between the trimmed V and J ends, which lost 6 bases and 7 bases, there was a span of 10 bases. The CDR3 consists of 12 residues. For the CDR3, the DNA is TGTGCCAGCAGACCAGCCGGGAATGAGCAGTTCTTC. This translates into CASRPAGNEQFF.

The V and J genes are TRBV11-2 and TRBJ1-1; D is uncertain. Germline loops: CDR1 SGHAT, CDR2 FQNNGV. The CDR3 covers 14 residues. The germline V and J ends were trimmed by 0 bases and 8 bases, with 13 bases remaining between them. The CDR3 coding sequence is TGTGCCAGCAGCTTAGATCTTGGCCCGAGGGAAGCTTTCTTT. It codes for CASSLDLGPREAFF.

CDR3 protein: CASSPTSGQLPDTQYF. In DNA, the CDR3 is TGTGCCAGCTCACCAACCTCCGGACAGCTACCCGATACGCAGTATTTT. V is TRBV18 and J is TRBJ2-3; D might be TRBD1 (6 bases). The germline gives CDR1 KGHSH, CDR2 LQKENI. The CDR3 runs 16 residues. Trimming pared 2 bases from V and 6 bases from J, leaving 18 bases between.

CDR3 protein: CASSLHKGEDGYTF. The CDR3 region has the DNA TGTGCCAGCAGCTTGCACAAAGGGGAGGATGGCTACACCTTC. The chain links TRBV7-2 to TRBJ1-2; D may be TRBD1 (5 bases). The CDR3 contains 14 residues. Germline V CDR1 and CDR2: SGHTA, FQGNSA. V gave up 3 bases and J gave up 6 bases, with 14 bases separating them.

The CDR3: CASRRSGTSSWDEQYF. The DNA of the CDR3 is TGTGCCAGCAGGCGAAGCGGGACTAGTTCTTGGGACGAGCAGTACTTC. The chain has TRBV7-9 and TRBJ2-7, with 8 bases lining up with TRBD2. From germline, CDR1 is SEHNR and CDR2 FQNEAQ (reference sequence). The trim removed 6 bases at V and 5 bases at J, leaving 15 bases unmatched. The CDR3 loop spans 16 amino acids.

This clone was seen only once. The rearrangement uses TRBV5-4 and TRBJ2-5; no reliable D call. The CDR3 length is 13 residues. The V gene lost 4 bases and the J gene lost 3 bases, with 10 bases spanning the gap. Germline CDR1 and CDR2: SGHNT and YYREEE (reference sequence). The CDR3 coding sequence is TGTGCCAGCAGCCCCCGTCGTGAAGAGACCCAGTACTTC. It encodes CASSPRREETQYF.

This clone has only a few counts. The chain carries TRBV19 and TRBJ1-2; perhaps TRBD1 as D (6 bases). CDR1 and CDR2 from the germline V gene are LNHDA and SQIVND (reference sequence). This CDR3 comprises 15 residues. Trimming removed 5 bases at V and 6 bases at J, with 19 bases between. CDR3 sequence: CASSRLAGVWHGYTF. CDR3 coding DNA: TGTGCCAGTAGTCGGTTGGCAGGGGTCTGGCATGGCTACACCTTC.

This chain joins TRBV9 and TRBJ2-1; 9 positions agree with TRBD2. Trimming took 4 bases from V and 7 from J; bases not matched to a gene: 15. From germline, CDR1 is SGDLS and CDR2 YYNGEE. This CDR3 has 17 residues. CDR3 sequence reads: CASSSQFGAGGVNEQFF. The CDR3 bases are TGTGCCAGCAGCTCCCAGTTCGGGGCGGGAGGGGTAAATGAGCAGTTCTTC.

V gene TRBV9 combines with J gene TRBJ2-2, with D unclear. The CDR3 is 14 amino acids. Trimming cost V 0 bases and J 7 bases, with 10 bases left between them. CDR1 SGDLS and CDR2 YYNGEE come from the germline V gene. CDR3 sequence reads: CASSVVESGGELFF. In DNA, the CDR3 is TGTGCCAGCAGCGTAGTGGAGTCGGGCGGGGAGCTGTTTTTT.

This chain uses TRBV5-1 with TRBJ1-6; 8 bases align to TRBD1. The CDR3 is 14 amino acids. Germline CDR1 SGHRS, CDR2 YFSETQ. The J segment lost 5 bases and the V segment lost 5 bases, leaving 3 bases of the junction unmatched. The CDR3 coding sequence is TGCGCCAGCAGGGACAGGGAGGATAATTCACCCCTCCACTTT. Translating it yields CASRDREDNSPLHF.

J is TRBJ2-6 and V is TRBV7-9; D is unclear. Germline CDR1 reads SEHNR; CDR2 reads FQNEAQ (reference sequence). The CDR3 runs to 18 residues. V was clipped by 4 bases and J by 1 base, with 17 bases between them. The CDR3 is CASSSAIKVLSGANVLTF. Here the CDR3 DNA reads TGTGCCAGCAGCTCGGCGATTAAAGTACTATCTGGGGCCAACGTCCTGACTTTC.

The CDR3 DNA sequence: TGTGCCTGGAGTGGGGGGGTTACCACTGAAGCTTTCTTT. Translation: CAWSGGVTTEAFF. V gene TRBV30 combines with J gene TRBJ1-1; a possible D gene is TRBD1 (5 bases). Germline V gene sequence: CDR1 GTSNPN, CDR2 SVGIG (reference sequence). The CDR3 covers 13 residues. V was cut by 1 base and J by 4 bases, with 10 bases left in between.

The genes are TRBV5-1 and TRBJ2-1; 7 positions match TRBD1. Germline values: CDR1 SGHRS, CDR2 YFSETQ. V lost 3 bases to trimming and J lost 4 bases; unmatched junction nucleotides: 1. This CDR3 has 13 amino acids. Written as DNA, the CDR3 is TGCGCCAGCAGCTGGACAGGATACAATGAGCAGTTCTTC. This translates into CASSWTGYNEQFF.

The chain joins TRBV2 to TRBJ1-1; tentatively, D is TRBD1 (6 bases). CDR1 is SNHLY and CDR2 is FYNNEI in the germline V gene. Trimming took 8 bases from V and 2 from J, leaving 21 bases between them. This CDR3 contains 16 residues. CDR3 sequence: CASWSPGTIINTEAFF. CDR3 bases: TGTGCCAGCTGGTCCCCCGGGACAATAATCAACACTGAAGCTTTCTTT. Supplemented by reference TRBV2 and TRBJ1-1, the full variable domain reads EPEVTQTPSHQVTQMGQEVILRCVPISNHLYFYWYRQILGQKVEFLVSFYNNEISEKSEIFDDQFSVERPDGSNFTLKIRSTKLEDSAMYFCASWSPGTIINTEAFFGQGTRLTVV.

This chain links TRBV19 with TRBJ2-1, with TRBD2 matching 9 bases. Germline CDR1 and CDR2: LNHDA and SQIVND (reference sequence). After removal of 8 bases from V and 5 bases from J, the junction contained 10 bases not matched to a gene. This CDR3 spans 15 amino acids. This chain's CDR3 is CASGALAGINNEQFF. The CDR3 DNA reads TGTGCCAGTGGGGCCCTAGCGGGGATTAACAATGAGCAGTTCTTC.

The chain is built from TRBV7-9 and TRBJ2-1; no clear D. CDR3 size: 15 residues. In germline, CDR1 is SEHNR, CDR2 FQNEAQ (reference sequence). V was clipped by 3 bases and J by 8 bases, with 17 bases between them. The CDR3 region has the DNA TGTGCCAGCAGCTTGATAGCTTTCGTGACCGATGAGCAGTTCTTC. Residues: CASSLIAFVTDEQFF. Filled out from reference TRBV7-9 and TRBJ2-1, the complete variable domain reads DTGVSQNPRHKITKRGQNVTFRCDPISEHNRLYWYRQTLGQGPEFLTYFQNEAQLEKSRLLSDRFSAERPKGSFSTLEIQRTEQGDSAMYLCASSLIAFVTDEQFFGPGTRLTVL.